This TCR beta chain was captured in a study of cytomegalovirus exposure and HLA in healthy donors. It was with 60 Vbeta and 13 Jbeta primers that the PCR ran. Measured with immunoSEQ multiplex PCR; TCRdb has only the in-frame clones, and not every one. The sample holds about 190,000 clones, 75% to 90% seen once. Trimming took 0 bases from V and 0 from J, leaving 12 bases between them. CDR1 is SGHRS and CDR2 is YFSETQ in the germline V gene. The CDR3 runs to 17 residues. Input material: PBMCs. The chain uses TRBV5-1 and TRBJ1-4, with D hard to call. This TCR was sampled from a young woman in good health and CMV-seronegative. CDR3 in DNA: TGCGCCAGCAGCTTGGTTGGCCGAGGTTCAACTAATGAAAAACTGTTTTTT. Amino acid sequence: CASSLVGRGSTNEKLFF.